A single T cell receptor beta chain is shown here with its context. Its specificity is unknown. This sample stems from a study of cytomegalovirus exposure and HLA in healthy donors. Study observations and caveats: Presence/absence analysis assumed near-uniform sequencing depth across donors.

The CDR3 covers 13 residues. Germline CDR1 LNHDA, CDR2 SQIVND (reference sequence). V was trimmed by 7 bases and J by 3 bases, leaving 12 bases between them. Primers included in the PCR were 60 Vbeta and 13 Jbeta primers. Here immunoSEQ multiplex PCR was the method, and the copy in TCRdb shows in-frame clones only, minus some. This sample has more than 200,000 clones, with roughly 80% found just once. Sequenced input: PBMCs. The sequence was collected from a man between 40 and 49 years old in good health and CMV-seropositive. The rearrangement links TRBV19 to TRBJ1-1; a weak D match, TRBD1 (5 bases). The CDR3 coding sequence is TGTGCCAGTATTAAGGGGTGGTACACTGAAGCTTTCTTT. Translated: CASIKGWYTEAFF.